Given below is one T cell receptor (beta chain) in context. Its antigen remains unknown. Only in-frame clones appear in the TCRdb table, and some are missing; sequencing was by immunoSEQ multiplex PCR. This table holds just over 2,000,000 clones, over 85% found once. Naive CD8 cells, CD45RO-negative and positively selected for CCR7, excluded terminally differentiated effector memory CD45RA+ cells. Trimming shortened V by 4 bases and J by 5 bases, and 16 bases separated the two germline ends. The CDR3 has 16 amino acids. CDR1 and CDR2 from the germline V gene are SGHRS and YFSETQ. The data belong to a study of shared clonotypes between healthy human individuals. For the study at large: With ages of 18 to 49, the donors were a couple of women and a few men. Overall study findings and caveats: Rarefaction exposed incomplete sorted-subset sequencing despite large depth. It was the non-shared clonotypes that had lower generation probabilities than clonotypes shared by all four donors.

The sequenced material came from naive CD8+ T cells sorted from blood. This TCR was sampled from a man younger than 35 in good health. The genes are TRBV5-1 and TRBJ1-6, with D maybe TRBD1 (6 bases). In DNA, the CDR3 is TGCGCCAGCAGCAACAGGGATTTCCTGAATAATTCACCCCTCCACTTT. This sequence encodes CASSNRDFLNNSPLHF.